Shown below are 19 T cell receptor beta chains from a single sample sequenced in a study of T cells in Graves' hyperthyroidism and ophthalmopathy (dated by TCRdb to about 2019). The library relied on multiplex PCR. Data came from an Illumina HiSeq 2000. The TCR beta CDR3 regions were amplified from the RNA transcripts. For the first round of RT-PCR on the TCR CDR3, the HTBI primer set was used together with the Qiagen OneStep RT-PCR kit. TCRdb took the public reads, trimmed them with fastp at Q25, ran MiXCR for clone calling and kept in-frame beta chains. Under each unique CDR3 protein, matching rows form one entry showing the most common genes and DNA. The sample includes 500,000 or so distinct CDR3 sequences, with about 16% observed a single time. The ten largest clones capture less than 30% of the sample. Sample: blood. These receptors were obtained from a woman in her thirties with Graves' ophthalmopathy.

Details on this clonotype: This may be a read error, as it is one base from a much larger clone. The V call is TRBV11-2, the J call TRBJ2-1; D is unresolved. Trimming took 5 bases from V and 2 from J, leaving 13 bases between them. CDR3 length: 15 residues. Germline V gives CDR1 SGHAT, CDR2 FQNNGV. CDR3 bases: TGTGCCAGCAGCCAAGAAGCGAGCCCCTACAATGAGCAGTTCTTC. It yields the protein CASSQEASPYNEQFF.

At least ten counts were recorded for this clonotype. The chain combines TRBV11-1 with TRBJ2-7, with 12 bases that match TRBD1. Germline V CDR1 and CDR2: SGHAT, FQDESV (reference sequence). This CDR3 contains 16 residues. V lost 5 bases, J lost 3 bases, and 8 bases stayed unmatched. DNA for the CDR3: TGTGCCAGCAGCCCGACCGGGACAGGGGGCAACTACGAGCAGTACTTC. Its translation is CASSPTGTGGNYEQYF.

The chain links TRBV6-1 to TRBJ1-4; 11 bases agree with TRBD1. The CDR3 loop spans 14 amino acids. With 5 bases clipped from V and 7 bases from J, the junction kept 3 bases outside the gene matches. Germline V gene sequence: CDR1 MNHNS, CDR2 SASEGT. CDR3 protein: CASSRTGGTEKLFF. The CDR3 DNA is TGTGCCAGCAGTCGGACAGGGGGCACTGAAAAACTGTTTTTT.

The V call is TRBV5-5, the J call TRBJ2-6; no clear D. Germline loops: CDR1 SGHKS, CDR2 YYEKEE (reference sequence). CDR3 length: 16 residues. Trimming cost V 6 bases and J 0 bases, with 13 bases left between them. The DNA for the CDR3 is TGTGCCAGCACCTGGACCTCCCCCTCTGGGGCCAACGTCCTGACTTTC. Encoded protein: CASTWTSPSGANVLTF. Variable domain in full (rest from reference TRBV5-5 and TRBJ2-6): DAGVTQSPTHLIKTRGQQVTLRCSPISGHKSVSWYQQVLGQGPQFIFQYYEKEERGRGNFPDRFSARQFPNYSSELNVNALLLGDSALYLCASTWTSPSGANVLTFGAGSRLTVL.

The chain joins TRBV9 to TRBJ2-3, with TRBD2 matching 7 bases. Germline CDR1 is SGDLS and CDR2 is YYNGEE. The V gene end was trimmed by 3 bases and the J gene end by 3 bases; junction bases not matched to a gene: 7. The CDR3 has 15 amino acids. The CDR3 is CASSGLGGSTDTQYF. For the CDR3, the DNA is TGTGCCAGCAGCGGATTGGGAGGGTCGACAGATACGCAGTATTTT.

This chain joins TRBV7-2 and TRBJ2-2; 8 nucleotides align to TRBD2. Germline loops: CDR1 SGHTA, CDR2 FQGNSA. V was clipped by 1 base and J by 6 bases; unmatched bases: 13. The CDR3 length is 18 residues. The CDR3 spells CASSLVAMSGSYPGELFF. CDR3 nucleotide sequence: TGTGCCAGCAGCTTAGTCGCTATGAGCGGGAGTTACCCCGGGGAGCTGTTTTTT.

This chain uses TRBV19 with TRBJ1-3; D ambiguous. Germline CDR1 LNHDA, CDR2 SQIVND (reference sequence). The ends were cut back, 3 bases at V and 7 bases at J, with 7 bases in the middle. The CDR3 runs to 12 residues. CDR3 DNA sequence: TGTGCCAGTAGTATGGGTGCGAACACCATATATTTT. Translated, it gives CASSMGANTIYF.

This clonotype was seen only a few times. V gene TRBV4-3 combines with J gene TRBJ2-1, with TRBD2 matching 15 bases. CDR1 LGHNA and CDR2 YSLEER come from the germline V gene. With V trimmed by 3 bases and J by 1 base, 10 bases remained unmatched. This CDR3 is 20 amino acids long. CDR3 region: CASSQTPGLAGGLSYNEQFF. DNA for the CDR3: TGCGCCAGCAGCCAGACTCCGGGACTAGCGGGAGGCCTTTCCTACAATGAGCAGTTCTTC.

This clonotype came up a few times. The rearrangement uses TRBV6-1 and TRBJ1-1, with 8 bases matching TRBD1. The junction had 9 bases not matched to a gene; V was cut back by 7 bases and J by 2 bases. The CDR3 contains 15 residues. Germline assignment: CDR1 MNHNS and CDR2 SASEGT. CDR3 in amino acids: CASTTMGTGNTEAFF. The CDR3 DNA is TGTGCCAGCACCACCATGGGGACAGGAAACACTGAAGCTTTCTTT.

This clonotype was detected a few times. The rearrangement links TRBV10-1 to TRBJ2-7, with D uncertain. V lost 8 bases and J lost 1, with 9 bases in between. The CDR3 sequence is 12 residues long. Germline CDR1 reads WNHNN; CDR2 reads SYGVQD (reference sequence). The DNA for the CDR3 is TGCGCCAGCGGTCCGGGTTCCTACGAGCAGTACTTC. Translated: CASGPGSYEQYF.

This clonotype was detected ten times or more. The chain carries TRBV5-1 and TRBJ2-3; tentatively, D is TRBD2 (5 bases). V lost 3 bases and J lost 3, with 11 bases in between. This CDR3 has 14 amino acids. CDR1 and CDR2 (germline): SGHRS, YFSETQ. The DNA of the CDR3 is TGCGCCAGCAGCTCTCAGCCGGGGACAGATACGCAGTATTTT. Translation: CASSSQPGTDTQYF.

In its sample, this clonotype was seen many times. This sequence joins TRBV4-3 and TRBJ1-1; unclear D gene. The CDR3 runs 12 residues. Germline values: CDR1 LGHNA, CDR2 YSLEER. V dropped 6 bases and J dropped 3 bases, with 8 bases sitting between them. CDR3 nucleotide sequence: TGCGCCAGCAGTTCTGGGGACACTGAAGCTTTCTTT. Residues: CASSSGDTEAFF.

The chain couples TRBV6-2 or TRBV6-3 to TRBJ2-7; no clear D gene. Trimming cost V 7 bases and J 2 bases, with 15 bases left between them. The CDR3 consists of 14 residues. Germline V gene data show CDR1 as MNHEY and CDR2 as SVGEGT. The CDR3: CASTETLRAYEQYF. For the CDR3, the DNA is TGTGCCAGCACGGAGACTCTCAGAGCCTACGAGCAGTACTTC.

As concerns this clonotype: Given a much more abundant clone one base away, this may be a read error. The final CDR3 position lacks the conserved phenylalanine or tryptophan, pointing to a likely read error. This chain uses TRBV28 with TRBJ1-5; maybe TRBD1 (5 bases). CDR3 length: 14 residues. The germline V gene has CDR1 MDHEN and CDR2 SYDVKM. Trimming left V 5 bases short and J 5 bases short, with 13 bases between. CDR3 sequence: CASSRWGGDQPQHL. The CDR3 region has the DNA TGTGCCAGCAGTAGGTGGGGGGGGGATCAGCCCCAGCATCTT.

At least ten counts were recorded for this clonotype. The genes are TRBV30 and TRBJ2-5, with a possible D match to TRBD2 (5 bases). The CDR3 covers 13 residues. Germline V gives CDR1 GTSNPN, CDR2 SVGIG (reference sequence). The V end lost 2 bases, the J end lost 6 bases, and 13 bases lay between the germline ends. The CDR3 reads CAWSLGLAKTQYF. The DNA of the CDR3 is TGTGCCTGGAGTTTGGGTCTAGCAAAGACCCAGTACTTC.

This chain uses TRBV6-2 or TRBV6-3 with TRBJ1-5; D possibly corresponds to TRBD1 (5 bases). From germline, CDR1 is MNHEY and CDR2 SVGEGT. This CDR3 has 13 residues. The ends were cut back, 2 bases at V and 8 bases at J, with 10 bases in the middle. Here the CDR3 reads CASSYVGGEPQHF. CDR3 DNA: TGTGCCAGCAGTTACGTGGGGGGAGAGCCCCAGCATTTT.

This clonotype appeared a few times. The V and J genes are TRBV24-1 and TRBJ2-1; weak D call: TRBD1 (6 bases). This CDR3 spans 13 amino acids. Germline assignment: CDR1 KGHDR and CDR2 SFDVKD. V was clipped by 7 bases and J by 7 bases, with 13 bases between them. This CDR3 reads CATSRGWGNEQFF. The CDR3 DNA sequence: TGTGCCACCAGCAGGGGATGGGGGAATGAGCAGTTCTTC.

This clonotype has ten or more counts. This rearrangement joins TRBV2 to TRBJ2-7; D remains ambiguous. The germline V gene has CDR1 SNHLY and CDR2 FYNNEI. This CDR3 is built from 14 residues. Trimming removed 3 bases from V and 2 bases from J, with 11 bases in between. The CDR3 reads CASSDLGSTYEQYF. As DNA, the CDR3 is TGTGCCAGCAGTGATCTGGGCTCGACCTACGAGCAGTACTTC.

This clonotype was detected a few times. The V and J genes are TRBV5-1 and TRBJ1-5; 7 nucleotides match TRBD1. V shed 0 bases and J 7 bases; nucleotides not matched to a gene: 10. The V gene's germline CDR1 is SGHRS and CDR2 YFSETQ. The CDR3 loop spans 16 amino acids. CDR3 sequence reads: CASSLGDSPALQPQHF. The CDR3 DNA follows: TGCGCCAGCAGCTTGGGGGACAGCCCAGCATTACAGCCCCAGCATTTT. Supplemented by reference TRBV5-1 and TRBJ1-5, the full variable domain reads KAGVTQTPRYLIKTRGQQVTLSCSPISGHRSVSWYQQTPGQGLQFLFEYFSETQRNKGNFPGRFSGRQFSNSRSEMNVSTLELGDSALYLCASSLGDSPALQPQHFGDGTRLSIL.